Presented here are 26 T cell receptor beta chains from one specimen sequenced in a study of T cells in Graves' hyperthyroidism and ophthalmopathy. Template material for amplifying TCR beta CDR3 regions consisted of RNA transcripts. Carried out on the TCR CDR3, a first-round RT-PCR used the HTBI primer set. Via MiXCR, TCRdb re-called the multiplex PCR reads, giving one row per CDR3 protein. The data contain around 350,000 distinct CDR3 sequences, 19% of them seen just once; the ten biggest clones take up about 3.7%. The specimen was blood. All receptors derive from a woman aged 18-29 years with Graves' hyperthyroidism.

The chain couples TRBV12-3 or TRBV12-4 to TRBJ2-5; D is possibly TRBD1 (5 bases). Deletions cut 1 base from V and 6 bases from J, with 21 bases between. This CDR3 is 17 amino acids long. CDR3 amino acids: CASSLGVKGMSLKTQYF. The CDR3 region has the DNA TGTGCCAGCAGTTTAGGGGTTAAGGGGATGAGTTTGAAGACCCAGTACTTC.

This clonotype showed up many times. The rearrangement joins TRBV6-5 to TRBJ1-5, with D uncertain. The germline V and J ends were trimmed by 8 bases and 10 bases, with 18 bases remaining between them. Germline loops: CDR1 MNHEY, CDR2 SVGAGI. The CDR3 loop spans 13 amino acids. In DNA form, the CDR3 reads TGTGCCAGCGCGAATCGGGATAATTTCCCCCAGCATTTT. This gives the protein CASANRDNFPQHF.

In its sample, this clonotype was seen many times. This chain links TRBV7-3 with TRBJ1-1; perhaps TRBD1 as D (5 bases). The CDR3 has 13 residues. V was trimmed by 5 bases and J by 3 bases, leaving 10 bases between them. Germline CDR1 and CDR2: SGHTA and FQGTGA. CDR3 in amino acids: CASSPAGYTEAFF. In nucleotides, the CDR3 is TGTGCCAGCAGCCCCGCAGGGTACACTGAAGCTTTCTTT.

This clonotype was recorded at least ten times. This chain joins TRBV13 and TRBJ2-5; weak D call: TRBD2 (5 bases). The CDR3 runs to 13 residues. Trimming removed 5 bases from V and 5 bases from J, with 12 bases in between. Germline V gene sequence: CDR1 PRHDT, CDR2 FYEKMQ (reference sequence). The CDR3 loop reads CASSTNRRETQYF. The CDR3 coding sequence is TGTGCCAGCAGCACCAACCGGAGGGAGACCCAGTACTTC.

In this sample, this clonotype turned up a few times. This sequence joins TRBV5-5 and TRBJ2-5; 9 bases match TRBD2. This CDR3 comprises 16 residues. The germline gives CDR1 SGHKS, CDR2 YYEKEE (reference sequence). With 0 bases clipped from V and 3 bases from J, the junction kept 6 bases outside the gene matches. The CDR3 coding sequence is TGTGCCAGCAGCTTGGGATCCGTAGCGGGGGAAGAGACCCAGTACTTC. This sequence encodes CASSLGSVAGEETQYF. The full variable domain, completed using reference TRBV5-5 and TRBJ2-5, is DAGVTQSPTHLIKTRGQQVTLRCSPISGHKSVSWYQQVLGQGPQFIFQYYEKEERGRGNFPDRFSARQFPNYSSELNVNALLLGDSALYLCASSLGSVAGEETQYFGPGTRLLVL.

The table lists this clonotype with many counts. This rearrangement joins TRBV12-3 or TRBV12-4 to TRBJ1-1; 7 bases agree with TRBD1. Unmatched junction bases numbered 4, after V lost 5 bases and J lost 1 base. The length of the CDR3 is 14 residues. CDR3 DNA sequence: TGTGCCAGCAGTCGAGACAGGGCGAACACTGAAGCTTTCTTT. Translated: CASSRDRANTEAFF.

The V gene is TRBV11-2, the J gene TRBJ2-1; no reliable D call. The CDR3 is made up of 14 amino acids. Germline lookup yields CDR1 SGHAT and CDR2 FQNNGV. Trimming left V 0 bases short and J 4 bases short, with 7 bases between. CDR3 nucleotides: TGTGCCAGCAGCTTAGATGGCATTTACAATGAGCAGTTCTTC. Translated: CASSLDGIYNEQFF.

V gene TRBV7-2 combines with J gene TRBJ1-5, with 7 bases lining up with TRBD1. V trimming: 5 bases; J trimming: 5 bases; junction bases outside the gene matches: 6. CDR3 length: 14 residues. In germline, CDR1 is SGHTA, CDR2 FQGNSA. The CDR3 nucleotides are TGTGCCAGCAGCATCCGACAGGGACATCAGCCCCAGCATTTT. Protein: CASSIRQGHQPQHF.

This clonotype was recorded at least ten times. The chain carries TRBV24-1 and TRBJ2-5, with a weak D call TRBD2 (6 bases). CDR1 and CDR2 (germline): KGHDR, SFDVKD. V lost 4 bases to trimming and J lost 4 bases, with 9 bases between them. The CDR3 has 13 residues. CDR3 protein: CATSEAGPETQYF. In DNA form, the CDR3 reads TGTGCCACCAGTGAGGCGGGGCCAGAGACCCAGTACTTC.

This clonotype has a count of ten or more. The rearrangement joins TRBV12-3 or TRBV12-4 to TRBJ1-5; TRBD1 matches at 10 bases. The trim removed 5 bases at V and 15 bases at J, leaving 13 bases unmatched. This CDR3 has 14 residues. In DNA form, the CDR3 reads TGTGCCAGCAGTCCGGGACAGGGGCAACAGGCTAGGCATTTT. Amino acid sequence: CASSPGQGQQARHF.

The genes are TRBV19 and TRBJ1-5; no definite D call. CDR3 size: 15 residues. CDR1 is LNHDA and CDR2 is SQIVND in the germline V gene (reference sequence). Trimming cost V 2 bases and J 0 bases, with 8 bases left between them. The CDR3 sequence: CASSIYQYSNQPQHF. In DNA form, the CDR3 reads TGTGCCAGTAGTATATACCAGTATAGCAATCAGCCCCAGCATTTT.

This clonotype was counted many times. The rearrangement uses TRBV6-1 and TRBJ1-1; the match to TRBD1 covers 9 bases. V shed 6 bases and J 0 bases; nucleotides not matched to a gene: 8. This CDR3 has 16 amino acids. Germline lookup yields CDR1 MNHNS and CDR2 SASEGT. The CDR3 here is CASRRGQGFLNTEAFF. In DNA, the CDR3 is TGTGCCAGCAGGCGGGGACAGGGATTTTTGAACACTGAAGCTTTCTTT.

This clonotype occurred many times. The chain has TRBV5-1 and TRBJ1-2; 9 bases line up with TRBD1. The V gene's germline CDR1 is SGHRS and CDR2 YFSETQ. The CDR3 has 12 residues. V shed 4 bases, J shed 8 bases, and the junction held 3 bases outside the gene matches. This CDR3 reads CASSGTGSGYTF. CDR3 in DNA: TGCGCCAGCAGCGGGACAGGGAGCGGCTACACCTTC.

The rearrangement links TRBV6-1 to TRBJ2-7; D is uncertain. The CDR3 loop spans 14 amino acids. V was cut by 1 base and J by 10 bases, with 17 bases left in between. Germline-derived CDR1 and CDR2 are MNHNS and SASEGT. This CDR3 is CASSEELTTYTQYF. In nucleotides, the CDR3 is TGTGCCAGCAGTGAAGAATTAACTACCTACACCCAGTACTTC.

In this sample, this clonotype turned up many times. The gene calls are TRBV12-3 or TRBV12-4 and TRBJ2-2; maybe TRBD2 (5 bases). V lost 8 bases and J lost 6, with 7 bases in between. CDR3 length: 11 amino acids. In nucleotides, the CDR3 is TGTGCCAGCGTCGGGGCCGGGGAGCTGTTTTTT. Protein product: CASVGAGELFF.

This clonotype appeared many times. This rearrangement joins TRBV20-1 to TRBJ1-1; TRBD1 is a possible D gene (5 bases). Trimming removed 1 base from V and 0 bases from J, with 9 bases in between. This CDR3 is 14 amino acids long. CDR1 and CDR2 from the germline V gene are DFQATT and SNEGSKA (reference sequence). The CDR3 bases are TGCAGTGCTAGAGGGGGACGGATGAACACTGAAGCTTTCTTT. Its translation is CSARGGRMNTEAFF.

This clonotype was detected once. Compared with germline, one end of the junction differs, possibly owing to a read error. The chain links TRBV5-1 to TRBJ1-1; 8 bases match TRBD1. The CDR3 spans 16 residues. Germline V gene sequence: CDR1 SGHRS, CDR2 YFSETQ. The CDR3 bases are TGCGCCAGCGGCTTGGTCGCGACAGGGGTAGGTACCGAAGCTTTCTTT. Its translation: CASGLVATGVGTEAFF.

This clonotype was recorded at least ten times. The DNA of the CDR3 is TGTGCCAGCAGACCCGGGTCCGTCTCCTACGAGCAGTACTTC. It is translated as CASRPGSVSYEQYF. This chain joins TRBV6-1 and TRBJ2-7; D is unclear. The CDR3 loop spans 14 amino acids. Trimming cost V 6 bases and J 0 bases, with 12 bases left between them. Germline V gene data show CDR1 as MNHNS and CDR2 as SASEGT.

This sequence joins TRBV2 and TRBJ2-5; the D gene is possibly TRBD2 (7 bases). V gave up 9 bases and J gave up 5 bases, with 22 bases separating them. This CDR3 contains 15 residues. The germline V gene encodes CDR1 SNHLY and CDR2 FYNNEI. The CDR3 DNA reads as TGTGCCAGAGCACGGGGGGAGACAGGAGCGGAGACCCAGTACTTC. As protein: CARARGETGAETQYF.

This clonotype was observed at least ten times. This chain uses TRBV5-1 with TRBJ1-1; no clear D gene. The CDR3 is made up of 14 amino acids. Germline V gene data show CDR1 as SGHRS and CDR2 as YFSETQ. Between the trimmed V and J ends, which lost 0 bases and 1 base, there was a span of 7 bases. DNA for the CDR3: TGCGCCAGCAGCTTGGGGATGCGGAACACTGAAGCTTTCTTT. Amino acids: CASSLGMRNTEAFF.

In its sample, this clonotype was seen many times. The gene calls are TRBV15 and TRBJ1-2; possibly TRBD1 for D (5 bases). The germline V gene encodes CDR1 LNHNV and CDR2 YYDKDF (reference sequence). The V end lost 3 bases, the J end lost 6 bases, and 17 bases lay between the germline ends. The CDR3 loop spans 15 amino acids. The CDR3 loop reads CATSRRSGTGDGYTF. CDR3 coding DNA: TGTGCCACCAGCAGGCGTAGCGGGACCGGGGATGGCTACACCTTC.

In this sample, this clonotype turned up many times. The gene calls are TRBV14 and TRBJ1-1; D is ambiguous. Trimming left V 0 bases short and J 2 bases short, with 4 bases between. The CDR3 has 13 residues. Germline CDR1 and CDR2: SGHDN and FVKESK. The CDR3 nucleotides read TGTGCCAGCAGCCAAGACACCAACACTGAAGCTTTCTTT. Translated, it gives CASSQDTNTEAFF.

As concerns this clonotype: A junction end diverges from the germline sequence, so it may reflect a read error. The V and J genes are TRBV6-2 or TRBV6-3 and TRBJ1-1, with D uncertain. There are 13 residues in the CDR3. Germline CDR1 MNHEY, CDR2 SVGEGT. This CDR3 is CASTSRMNTETFF. The CDR3 DNA reads TGTGCCAGCACTAGCCGGATGAACACTGAAACTTTCTTT.

Many counts were recorded for this clonotype. This sequence joins TRBV10-3 and TRBJ2-5; 9 nucleotides line up with TRBD1. With V trimmed by 6 bases and J by 3 bases, 2 bases remained unmatched. The CDR3 runs 13 residues. CDR1 is ENHRY and CDR2 is SYGVKD in the germline V gene. This CDR3 is CAISRQGEETQYF. The CDR3 DNA is TGTGCCATCAGCAGACAGGGGGAAGAGACCCAGTACTTC.

As to this clonotype: A read error may be the cause here, since a much bigger clone is one base away. CDR3 loop: CASSLGAQTGELLF. CDR3 nucleotides: TGCGCCAGCAGCTTGGGGGCTCAGACCGGGGAGCTGTTGTTT. The rearrangement joins TRBV5-1 to TRBJ2-2, with D tentatively TRBD2 (5 bases). The CDR3 sequence is 14 residues long. CDR1 is SGHRS, CDR2 YFSETQ, per germline.

The V and J genes are TRBV30 and TRBJ2-5; 10 bases match TRBD1. Germline loops: CDR1 GTSNPN, CDR2 SVGIG (reference sequence). This CDR3 has 12 amino acids. Unmatched junction bases numbered 6, after V lost 5 bases and J lost 9 bases. In nucleotides, the CDR3 is TGTGCCTGGCAGGGACAGGGGACGGCCCAGTACTTC. As protein: CAWQGQGTAQYF.